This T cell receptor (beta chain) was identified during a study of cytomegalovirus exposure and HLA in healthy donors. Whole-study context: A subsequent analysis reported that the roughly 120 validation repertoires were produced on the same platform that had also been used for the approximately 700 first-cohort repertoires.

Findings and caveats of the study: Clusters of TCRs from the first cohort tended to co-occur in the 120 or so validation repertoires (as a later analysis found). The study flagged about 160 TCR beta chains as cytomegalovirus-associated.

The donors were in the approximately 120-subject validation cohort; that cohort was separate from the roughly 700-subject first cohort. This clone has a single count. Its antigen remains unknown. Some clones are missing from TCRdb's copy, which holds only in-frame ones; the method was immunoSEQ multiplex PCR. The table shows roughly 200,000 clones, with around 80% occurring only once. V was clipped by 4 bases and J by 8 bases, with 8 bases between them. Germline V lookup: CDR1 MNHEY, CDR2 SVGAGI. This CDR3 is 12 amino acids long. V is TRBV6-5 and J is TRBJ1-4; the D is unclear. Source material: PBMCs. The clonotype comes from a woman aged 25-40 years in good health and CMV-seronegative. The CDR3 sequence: CASSSPGEKLFF. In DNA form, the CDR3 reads TGTGCCAGCAGTTCCCCGGGGGAAAAACTGTTTTTT.